These T cell receptor beta chains were read from a single sample in a study of a mutant IDH1 vaccine in newly diagnosed glioma. Assay used: immunoSEQ multiplex PCR; TCRdb lists only in-frame clones, some missing. Among 20,000 to 25,000 clones listed, 93% were seen once. This specimen consisted of PBMCs, obtained from a glioma patient treated with radiotherapy, temozolomide or both. The receptors originated from a man aged 35-49 years with glioma. The CDR3 runs from the conserved cysteine through the conserved F or W. Fields, in order: J gene, clone size, V gene, D gene, CDR3 DNA, CDR3 protein. D genes are given only for firm matches. Clone size is given for some rows only: seen once, a few or many times, or a class if the clone is expanded.

J gene: TRBJ1-4; clone size: once; V gene: TRBV13; D gene: TRBD1; CDR3 DNA: TGTGCCAGCAGCCTTGGGGGACAGGGGTACAGTGAAAAACTGTTTTTT; CDR3 protein: CASSLGGQGYSEKLFF
J gene: TRBJ1-5; clone size: NA; V gene: TRBV7-8; D gene: NA; CDR3 DNA: TGTGCCAGCAGCTTCGCCATAGGAAGCAATCAGCCCCAGCATTTT; CDR3 protein: CASSFAIGSNQPQHF
J gene: TRBJ1-4; clone size: NA; V gene: TRBV19; D gene: NA; CDR3 DNA: TGTGCCAGTAGTATAAGGGACGGTAATGAAAAACTGTTTTTT; CDR3 protein: CASSIRDGNEKLFF
J gene: TRBJ1-3; clone size: NA; V gene: TRBV6-5; D gene: NA; CDR3 DNA: TGTGCCAGCAGTTACTCCCCGGCCTTCTCTGGAAACACCATATATTTT; CDR3 protein: CASSYSPAFSGNTIYF
J gene: TRBJ1-1; clone size: NA; V gene: TRBV5-1; D gene: NA; CDR3 DNA: TGCGCCAGCAGCCATAAGGACGGATTGACTGAAGCTTTCTTT; CDR3 protein: CASSHKDGLTEAFF
J gene: TRBJ1-2; clone size: NA; V gene: TRBV5-6; D gene: NA; CDR3 DNA: TGTGCCAGCAGCTTGGGGGGCACGATCTATGGCTACACCTTC; CDR3 protein: CASSLGGTIYGYTF
J gene: TRBJ2-5; clone size: NA; V gene: TRBV5-4; D gene: TRBD1; CDR3 DNA: TGTGCCAGCAGCTTTGGGACAGGTTTGGAGACCCAGTACTTC; CDR3 protein: CASSFGTGLETQYF
J gene: TRBJ2-7; clone size: NA; V gene: TRBV7-9; D gene: NA; CDR3 DNA: TGTGCCAGCAGCTTAGACGGCCCAGGGGGGTACGAGCAGTACTTC; CDR3 protein: CASSLDGPGGYEQYF
J gene: TRBJ1-2; clone size: NA; V gene: TRBV29-1; D gene: TRBD1; CDR3 DNA: TGCAGCGTTGAAAAAGGCCGGGACAGGGGGCTGAATTATGGCTACACCTTC; CDR3 protein: CSVEKGRDRGLNYGYTF
J gene: TRBJ1-6; clone size: NA; V gene: TRBV9; D gene: NA; CDR3 DNA: TGTGCCAGCAGCGTGAACAGGGAGATTGATTCACCCCTCCACTTT; CDR3 protein: CASSVNREIDSPLHF
J gene: TRBJ2-2; clone size: NA; V gene: TRBV27; D gene: NA; CDR3 DNA: TGTGCCAGCAGTTTAGCGGGCGGGGAGCTGTTTTTT; CDR3 protein: CASSLAGGELFF
J gene: TRBJ2-2; clone size: NA; V gene: TRBV10-2; D gene: NA; CDR3 DNA: TGCGCCAGCAGTGAGTCCAGGGCGTGGACCGGGGAGCTGTTTTTT; CDR3 protein: CASSESRAWTGELFF
J gene: TRBJ2-3; clone size: NA; V gene: TRBV5-1; D gene: NA; CDR3 DNA: TGCGCCAGCTTTAGCGGAACTTTCACAGATACGCAGTATTTT; CDR3 protein: CASFSGTFTDTQYF
J gene: TRBJ2-4; clone size: NA; V gene: TRBV5-1; D gene: NA; CDR3 DNA: TGCGCCAGCAGCATCAATTCGGACAGTACGATTCAGTACTTC; CDR3 protein: CASSINSDSTIQYF
J gene: TRBJ1-1; clone size: NA; V gene: TRBV6-5; D gene: NA; CDR3 DNA: TGTGCCAGCACCTCCGCGTCGGGGCTGCCTGAAGCTTTCTTT; CDR3 protein: CASTSASGLPEAFF
J gene: TRBJ2-3; clone size: NA; V gene: TRBV30; D gene: TRBD2; CDR3 DNA: TGTGCCTGGAGCCCTAGCGGGAGAACAGATACGCAGTATTTT; CDR3 protein: CAWSPSGRTDTQYF
J gene: TRBJ1-5; clone size: NA; V gene: TRBV7-8; D gene: NA; CDR3 DNA: TGTGCCAGCAGCTTAGGTTGGGCAGGCCACCGCAATCAGCCCCAGCATTTT; CDR3 protein: CASSLGWAGHRNQPQHF
J gene: TRBJ1-1; clone size: once; V gene: TRBV6-1; D gene: NA; CDR3 DNA: TGTGCCAGCGACAGATTTAACACTGAAGCTTTCTTT; CDR3 protein: CASDRFNTEAFF
J gene: TRBJ1-5; clone size: few; V gene: TRBV7-8; D gene: NA; CDR3 DNA: TGTGCCAGCAGCTTAGCGGTTTGGGGCAACAATCAGCCCCAGCATTTT; CDR3 protein: CASSLAVWGNNQPQHF
J gene: TRBJ1-5; clone size: NA; V gene: TRBV27; D gene: NA; CDR3 DNA: TGTGCCAGCAGTTTGGCGACACCGGGGAATCAGCCCCAGCATTTT; CDR3 protein: CASSLATPGNQPQHF
J gene: TRBJ2-5; clone size: NA; V gene: TRBV11-2; D gene: TRBD2; CDR3 DNA: TGTGCCAGCAGCTTAGTCGAGCGGGGGGGGCCGGAGACCCAGTACTTC; CDR3 protein: CASSLVERGGPETQYF
J gene: TRBJ1-3; clone size: NA; V gene: TRBV28; D gene: NA; CDR3 DNA: TGTGCCAGCAGTTTGGGTCCGGGGGCGCGAAACACCATATATTTT; CDR3 protein: CASSLGPGARNTIYF
J gene: TRBJ1-4; clone size: once; V gene: TRBV19; D gene: NA; CDR3 DNA: TGTGCCAGTAGTAAGGTCCCGGGAAATCGGGGAGAAAAACTGTTTTTT; CDR3 protein: CASSKVPGNRGEKLFF
J gene: TRBJ2-3; clone size: NA; V gene: TRBV11-2; D gene: TRBD2; CDR3 DNA: TGTGCCAGCAGTCCCCAGCGGGGGGACCCCGGCACAGATACGCAGTATTTT; CDR3 protein: CASSPQRGDPGTDTQYF
J gene: TRBJ2-7; clone size: NA; V gene: TRBV6-1; D gene: NA; CDR3 DNA: TGTGCCAGCAGCGTGGACCGTGTATCCTACGAGCAGTACTTC; CDR3 protein: CASSVDRVSYEQYF
J gene: TRBJ2-1; clone size: NA; V gene: TRBV10-2; D gene: TRBD2; CDR3 DNA: TGCGCCAGCAGAGGGACTAGCGGATTTTACTCCTACAATGAGCAGTTCTTC; CDR3 protein: CASRGTSGFYSYNEQFF
J gene: TRBJ2-7; clone size: NA; V gene: TRBV2; D gene: NA; CDR3 DNA: TGTGCCAGCCGGGACTGGACGCAAACTAACTACGAGCAGTACTTC; CDR3 protein: CASRDWTQTNYEQYF
J gene: TRBJ1-6; clone size: NA; V gene: TRBV5-1; D gene: NA; CDR3 DNA: TGCGCCAGCAGCTTGGTTACCAGGGGTAATTCACCCCTCCACTTT; CDR3 protein: CASSLVTRGNSPLHF
J gene: TRBJ2-5; clone size: NA; V gene: TRBV7-8; D gene: TRBD2; CDR3 DNA: TGTGCCAGCAGCCTCCGGACTAGCGCGCAAGAGACCCAGTACTTC; CDR3 protein: CASSLRTSAQETQYF
J gene: TRBJ1-2; clone size: NA; V gene: TRBV19; D gene: TRBD1; CDR3 DNA: TGTGCCAGTAGTATGCAGGGGGCGTATGGCTACACCTTC; CDR3 protein: CASSMQGAYGYTF
J gene: TRBJ2-7; clone size: NA; V gene: TRBV2; D gene: TRBD2; CDR3 DNA: TGTGCCAGCAGCCTGCGGGGGGACGAGCAGTACTTC; CDR3 protein: CASSLRGDEQYF
J gene: TRBJ2-2; clone size: few; V gene: TRBV10-2; D gene: TRBD1; CDR3 DNA: TGCGCCAGCAGTGATAAAGGGACAGGGGATCTAACCGGGGAGCTGTTTTTT; CDR3 protein: CASSDKGTGDLTGELFF
J gene: TRBJ2-1; clone size: NA; V gene: TRBV30; D gene: NA; CDR3 DNA: TGTGCCTGGAGGACTCCTGGGGGACGTAGGTTCTTC; CDR3 protein: CAWRTPGGRRFF
J gene: TRBJ1-2; clone size: NA; V gene: TRBV18; D gene: TRBD1; CDR3 DNA: TGTGCCAGCTCACCAGGATTCCCCTCCCGGGACAGGGATGGCTACACCTTC; CDR3 protein: CASSPGFPSRDRDGYTF
J gene: TRBJ2-2; clone size: NA; V gene: TRBV11-1; D gene: TRBD1; CDR3 DNA: TGTGCCAGCAGCTTTGGAGGACAGGCGACCACCGGGGAGCTGTTTTTT; CDR3 protein: CASSFGGQATTGELFF
J gene: TRBJ1-1; clone size: NA; V gene: TRBV4-2; D gene: NA; CDR3 DNA: TGTGCCAGCAGCCCCAGGACTGGGACGGATTACACTGAAGCTTTCTTT; CDR3 protein: CASSPRTGTDYTEAFF
J gene: TRBJ2-5; clone size: NA; V gene: TRBV7-9; D gene: NA; CDR3 DNA: TGTGCCAGCAGCTTCGCCGGTCAAGAGACCCAGTACTTC; CDR3 protein: CASSFAGQETQYF
J gene: TRBJ2-2; clone size: NA; V gene: TRBV10-2; D gene: TRBD1; CDR3 DNA: TGCGCCAGCAGTGAGACAGGGGGCTCGAACACCGGGGAGCTGTTTTTT; CDR3 protein: CASSETGGSNTGELFF
J gene: TRBJ1-4; clone size: NA; V gene: TRBV9; D gene: NA; CDR3 DNA: TGTGCCAGCAGCCCCTGGCGAGGCAATGAAAAACTGTTTTTT; CDR3 protein: CASSPWRGNEKLFF
J gene: TRBJ1-1; clone size: once; V gene: TRBV2; D gene: NA; CDR3 DNA: TGTGCCAGCAGTGCACACATGGGGAACACTGAAGCTTTCTTT; CDR3 protein: CASSAHMGNTEAFF
J gene: TRBJ1-2; clone size: NA; V gene: TRBV5-4; D gene: NA; CDR3 DNA: TGTGCCAGCAGCCCGGGAGGGGGTTTAGCATATGGCTACACCTTC; CDR3 protein: CASSPGGGLAYGYTF
J gene: TRBJ2-4; clone size: NA; V gene: TRBV5-6; D gene: TRBD2; CDR3 DNA: TGTGCCAGCAGCGACGGGGTAGCGGGGGGTTTTTCCTCCAAAAACATTCAGTACTTC; CDR3 protein: CASSDGVAGGFSSKNIQYF
J gene: TRBJ1-2; clone size: NA; V gene: TRBV7-9; D gene: NA; CDR3 DNA: TGTGCCAGCAGCTTAGGACTGGGGGCGAGCTACACCTTC; CDR3 protein: CASSLGLGASYTF
J gene: TRBJ2-7; clone size: NA; V gene: TRBV5-4; D gene: NA; CDR3 DNA: TGTGCCAGCAGCTTGGATACGGTAGGCGAGCAGTACTTC; CDR3 protein: CASSLDTVGEQYF
J gene: TRBJ2-3; clone size: NA; V gene: TRBV5-1; D gene: NA; CDR3 DNA: TGCGCCAGCAGCCGTAGACAGTCCAGGGAAGATACGCAGTATTTT; CDR3 protein: CASSRRQSREDTQYF
J gene: TRBJ2-7; clone size: once; V gene: TRBV27; D gene: NA; CDR3 DNA: TGTGCCAGCAGTCCCTGGTCGCTCTACGAGCAGTACTTC; CDR3 protein: CASSPWSLYEQYF
J gene: TRBJ2-7; clone size: few; V gene: TRBV30; D gene: TRBD1; CDR3 DNA: TGTGCCTGGAGTCCGGGACAGGTGAGCTCCTACGAGCAGTACTTC; CDR3 protein: CAWSPGQVSSYEQYF
J gene: TRBJ1-2; clone size: NA; V gene: TRBV30; D gene: NA; CDR3 DNA: TGTGCCTGGAGTTGGAGGGAGCCGAGGTATGGCTACACCTTC; CDR3 protein: CAWSWREPRYGYTF
J gene: TRBJ2-1; clone size: once; V gene: TRBV11-3; D gene: TRBD2; CDR3 DNA: TGTGCCAGCAGCTTAGGACAGCGGGAAGAGGCCCACAATGAGCAGTTCTTC; CDR3 protein: CASSLGQREEAHNEQFF
J gene: TRBJ2-5; clone size: few; V gene: TRBV19; D gene: NA; CDR3 DNA: TGTGCCAGTGGAGAGGGACGACAAGAGACCCAGTACTTC; CDR3 protein: CASGEGRQETQYF
J gene: TRBJ1-1; clone size: NA; V gene: TRBV4-1; D gene: TRBD1; CDR3 DNA: TGCGCCAGCAGCCTCCAGACAGGGATGAACACTGAAGCTTTCTTT; CDR3 protein: CASSLQTGMNTEAFF
J gene: TRBJ2-1; clone size: NA; V gene: TRBV19; D gene: TRBD2; CDR3 DNA: TGTGCCAGTAGGAGGACTAGCGGGGGCTTTTACAATGAGCAGTTCTTC; CDR3 protein: CASRRTSGGFYNEQFF
J gene: TRBJ2-2; clone size: NA; V gene: TRBV9; D gene: TRBD1; CDR3 DNA: TGTGCCAGCAGCGTAGGTCGGGACAGGGGGGTTGGCACCGGGGAGCTGTTTTTT; CDR3 protein: CASSVGRDRGVGTGELFF
J gene: TRBJ1-2; clone size: NA; V gene: TRBV6-5; D gene: NA; CDR3 DNA: TGTGCCAGCAGTTACTCGGGGGGCATTGGCTACACCTTC; CDR3 protein: CASSYSGGIGYTF
J gene: TRBJ2-5; clone size: NA; V gene: TRBV5-1; D gene: NA; CDR3 DNA: TGCGCCAGCAGCAGCTTGGATACTCAAACGGAGACCCAGTACTTC; CDR3 protein: CASSSLDTQTETQYF
J gene: TRBJ2-7; clone size: NA; V gene: TRBV7-9; D gene: NA; CDR3 DNA: TGTGCCAGCAAACGAACAGGGTTGGCTAACGAGCAGTACTTC; CDR3 protein: CASKRTGLANEQYF
J gene: TRBJ1-5; clone size: NA; V gene: TRBV7-8; D gene: NA; CDR3 DNA: TGTGCCAGCAGCTCACAGGTTGGCGGAAATCAGCCCCAGCATTTT; CDR3 protein: CASSSQVGGNQPQHF